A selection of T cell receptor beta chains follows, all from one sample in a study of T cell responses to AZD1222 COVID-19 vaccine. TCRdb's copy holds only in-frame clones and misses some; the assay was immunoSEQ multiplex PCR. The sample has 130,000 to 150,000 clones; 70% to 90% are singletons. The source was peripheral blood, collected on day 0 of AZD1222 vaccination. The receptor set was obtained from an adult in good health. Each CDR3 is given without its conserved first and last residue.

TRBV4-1,ASSQRTSGQGSHYEQY
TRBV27,ASSGSWGEQY
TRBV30,AWRGIPDRGSEKLF
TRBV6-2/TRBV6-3,ASSYSGFSTFQPQH
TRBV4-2,ASSQTLAGKEQF
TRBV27,ASSLRSYQPQH
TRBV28,ASSSQTGGDYGYT
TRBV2,ASSKALGGGDEQF
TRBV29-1,IVSVGVGGYT
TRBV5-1,ASSAGQDTSQPQH
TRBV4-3,ASSQEGVRAEAF
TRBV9,ASSPSMRGDTEAF
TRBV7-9,ASSLGRETQY
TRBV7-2,ASSLDVGYEQY
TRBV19,ASSFSIGNEQF
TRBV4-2,ASSQDTNQPQH
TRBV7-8,ASSHRRERGSPLH
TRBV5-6,ASSLRETTEAF
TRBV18,ASSPAGQGSGANVLT
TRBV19,ASSSFPGSTYEQY
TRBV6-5,ASSQRGGGYT
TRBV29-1,SVAGWEGYT
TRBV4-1,ASSQDRLPGDQPQH
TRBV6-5,ASSTSLGNNYEQY
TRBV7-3,ASSLIGNYEQY
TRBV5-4,ASSRGQGAGEAF
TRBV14,ASSQDQFLTLNTEAF
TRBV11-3,ASSLGQGAGANVLT
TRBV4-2,ASSQDPGTPNGYT
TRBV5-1,ASSLRGSGNTIY
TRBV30,AWSVLAGSTRETQY
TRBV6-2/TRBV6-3,ASSYWEGGEAF
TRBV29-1,SVAQGSNTEAF
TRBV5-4,ALTAGLAGGTTEQF
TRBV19,ASSIVPNTGELF
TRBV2,ASSRRDRSYEQY
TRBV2,ASSEAERVETQY
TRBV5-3,ARSRGGDCLTEAF
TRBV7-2,ASSSRGGNEQF
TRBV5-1,ASRTDTTNEKLF
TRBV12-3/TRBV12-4,ASSLSGKTEAF
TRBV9,ASSAPRGSGRDRTGELF
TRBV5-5,ASSLDGGGAYEQY
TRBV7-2,ASSFYIPGAVTDTQY
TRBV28,ASSQDNSGNTIY